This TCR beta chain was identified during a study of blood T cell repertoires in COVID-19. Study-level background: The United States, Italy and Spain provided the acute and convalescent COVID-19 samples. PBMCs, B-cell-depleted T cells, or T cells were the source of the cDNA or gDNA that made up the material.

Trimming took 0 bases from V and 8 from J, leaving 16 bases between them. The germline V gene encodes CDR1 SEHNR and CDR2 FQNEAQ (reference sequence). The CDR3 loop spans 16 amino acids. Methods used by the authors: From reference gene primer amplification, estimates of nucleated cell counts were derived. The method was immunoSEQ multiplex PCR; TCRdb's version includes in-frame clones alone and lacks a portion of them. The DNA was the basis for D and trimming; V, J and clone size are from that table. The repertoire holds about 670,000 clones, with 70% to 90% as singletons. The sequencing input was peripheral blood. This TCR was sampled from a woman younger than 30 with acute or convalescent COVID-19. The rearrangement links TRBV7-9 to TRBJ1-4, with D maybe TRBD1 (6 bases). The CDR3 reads CASSLALRGSGEKLFF. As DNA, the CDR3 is TGTGCCAGCAGCTTAGCACTCAGGGGATCAGGGGAAAAACTGTTTTTT.